A selection of T cell receptor beta chains follows, all from one sample in a study of cytomegalovirus exposure and HLA in healthy donors. The repertoire was sequenced with immunoSEQ multiplex PCR; TCRdb's copy has only in-frame clones and lacks some. The sample contains 150,000 to 200,000 clones, under 85% of which appear only once. Sequencing input: PBMCs. These receptors all come from a woman aged 18 to 35 in good health and CMV-seropositive. The CDR3 runs from the conserved cysteine through the conserved F or W. Fields, in order: V gene, D gene, J gene, clone size, CDR3 protein, CDR3 DNA. The D gene is left open where the match is weak. Clone size is not always given. Where it is, it says once, few, many or a class for expanded clones.

TRBV4-1	TRBD2	TRBJ2-3	few	CASSQDGGLNTDTQYF	TGCGCCAGCAGCCAAGATGGGGGACTAAACACAGATACGCAGTATTTT
TRBV2	TRBD1	TRBJ1-1	-	CASSHTDRGNTEAFF	TGTGCCAGCAGTCACACCGACAGGGGGAACACTGAAGCTTTCTTT
TRBV2	TRBD2	TRBJ2-5	-	CASKLAGFQETQYF	TGTGCCAGCAAGCTAGCGGGGTTCCAAGAGACCCAGTACTTC
TRBV4-1	TRBD2	TRBJ2-7	-	CASSQERHSGGRLVYEQYF	TGCGCCAGCAGCCAAGAAAGGCATAGCGGGGGCCGTTTAGTCTACGAGCAGTACTTC
TRBV7-9	TRBD1	TRBJ1-6	once	CASSSDRENSPLHF	TGTGCCAGCAGCTCGGACAGGGAGAATTCACCCCTCCACTTT
TRBV11-2	-	TRBJ2-5	-	CASSSRQIQLQETQYF	TGTGCCAGCAGCTCAAGACAGATACAACTCCAAGAGACCCAGTACTTC
TRBV12-5	-	TRBJ1-2	-	CASGLEGGGANYGYTF	TGTGCTAGTGGTTTGGAGGGTGGAGGAGCTAACTATGGCTACACCTTC
TRBV27	TRBD2	TRBJ2-5	-	CASSLGLAGGQETQYF	TGTGCCAGCAGCCTGGGACTAGCGGGGGGTCAAGAGACCCAGTACTTC
TRBV30	TRBD1	TRBJ1-3	few	CAWSAPGTGKGNTIYF	TGTGCCTGGAGCGCCCCCGGGACAGGGAAAGGAAACACCATATATTTT
TRBV7-9	TRBD2	TRBJ2-5	-	CASSCSGRRCETQYF	TGTGCCAGCAGCTGTAGCGGGCGGAGATGCGAGACCCAGTACTTC
TRBV2	-	TRBJ2-7	few	CASSEDRTVYEQYF	TGTGCCAGCAGTGAAGACAGGACAGTCTACGAGCAGTACTTC
TRBV6-6	-	TRBJ2-5	-	CASSARGGGTETQYF	TGTGCCAGCAGTGCTCGCGGGGGCGGGACGGAGACCCAGTACTTC
TRBV29-1	TRBD2	TRBJ2-1	-	CSALGLAGNEQFF	TGCAGCGCCCTCGGGCTAGCGGGGAATGAGCAGTTCTTC
TRBV4-2	TRBD2	TRBJ2-7	-	CASSQGASGGFYVTSYEQYF	TGTGCCAGCAGCCAAGGCGCTAGCGGGGGTTTCTACGTAACCTCCTACGAGCAGTACTTC
TRBV10-3	-	TRBJ2-7	-	CAIRGAREQYF	TGTGCCATCAGGGGGGCTCGGGAGCAGTACTTC
TRBV19	-	TRBJ1-1	-	CASSAPRASTEAFF	TGTGCCAGTAGTGCACCCAGGGCTAGCACTGAAGCTTTCTTT